Following are 27 T cell receptor beta chains from one sample sequenced in a study of blood T cell repertoires in COVID-19. Here immunoSEQ multiplex PCR was the method, and the copy in TCRdb shows in-frame clones only, minus some. The sample includes roughly 150,000 clones, approximately 90% of them seen just once. Sequenced sample: peripheral blood. Every receptor here comes from a man aged 18 to 30 with COVID-19, enrolled during active disease.

This chain links TRBV29-1 with TRBJ1-2; 11 bases are a match to TRBD1. V shed 7 bases and J 3 bases; nucleotides not matched to a gene: 4. The V gene's germline CDR1 is SQVTM and CDR2 ANQGSEA. The CDR3 loop spans 13 amino acids. The CDR3 nucleotides are TGCAGCGCCTGGACAGGGGGCGACTATGGCTACACCTTC. Translation: CSAWTGGDYGYTF.

CDR3 amino acids: CASSLAGTSGRALEDEQYF. In DNA, the CDR3 is TGTGCCAGCAGCTTAGCGGGGACTAGCGGGAGGGCCCTGGAAGACGAGCAGTACTTC. The rearrangement joins TRBV7-2 to TRBJ2-7; 16 bases are a match to TRBD2. J lost 5 bases, V lost 0 bases, and 10 bases had no gene match. The CDR3 has 19 amino acids. Germline V gene lookup returns CDR1 SGHTA and CDR2 FQGNSA.

The V and J genes are TRBV9 and TRBJ1-6; 9 bases match TRBD1. In germline, CDR1 is SGDLS, CDR2 YYNGEE. J gave up 8 bases and V 3 bases, and 6 bases lay outside the gene matches. The CDR3 extends over 15 amino acids. This CDR3 is CASSGTGELDSPLHF. The CDR3 bases are TGTGCCAGCAGCGGGACAGGGGAATTGGATTCACCCCTCCACTTT.

The rearrangement uses TRBV27 and TRBJ2-7; TRBD2 aligns across 12 bases. The trim removed 6 bases at V and 5 bases at J, leaving 2 bases unmatched. Germline V gene lookup returns CDR1 MNHEY and CDR2 SMNVEV (reference sequence). The CDR3 contains 13 residues. CDR3 nucleotides: TGTGCCAGCAGGCGGACTAGCGGGAACGAGCAGTACTTC. It encodes CASRRTSGNEQYF.

The chain has TRBV27 and TRBJ2-7, with unresolved D. This CDR3 has 13 residues. V lost 0 bases to trimming and J lost 5 bases, with 8 bases between them. CDR1 MNHEY and CDR2 SMNVEV come from the germline V gene (reference sequence). CDR3 sequence: CASSLSGSNEQYF. The CDR3, as DNA: TGTGCCAGCAGTTTATCCGGGTCCAACGAGCAGTACTTC.

This chain uses TRBV11-2 with TRBJ1-2; D not certain. Germline lookup yields CDR1 SGHAT and CDR2 FQNNGV. V was cut by 4 bases and J by 4 bases, with 13 bases left in between. The length of the CDR3 is 14 residues. The CDR3 region has the DNA TGTGCCAGCAGCTCTCCGACACGGTCCTATGGCTACACCTTC. This encodes CASSSPTRSYGYTF.

V is TRBV5-5 and J is TRBJ2-7, with D possibly matching TRBD1 (6 bases). Trimming shortened V by 1 base and J by 2 bases, and 13 bases separated the two germline ends. CDR1 and CDR2 (germline): SGHKS, YYEKEE (reference sequence). CDR3 size: 15 residues. The CDR3 protein is CASSLYWPGAYEQYF. In DNA form, the CDR3 reads TGTGCCAGCAGCTTGTATTGGCCAGGGGCCTACGAGCAGTACTTC.

The V call is TRBV7-8, the J call TRBJ2-7, with unresolved D. V gave up 10 bases and J gave up 1 base, with 11 bases separating them. In germline, CDR1 is SGHVS, CDR2 FQNEAQ. This CDR3 is built from 12 residues. The CDR3 sequence is CAISDTSYEQYF. The CDR3 region has the DNA TGTGCCATATCCGACACTTCCTACGAGCAGTACTTC. The variable domain in full, completed from reference TRBV7-8 and TRBJ2-7, reads GAGVSQSPRYKVAKRGQDVALRCDPISGHVSLFWYQQALGQGPEFLTYFQNEAQLDKSGLPSDRFFAERPEGSVSTLKIQRTQQEDSAVYLCAISDTSYEQYFGPGTRLTVT.

The chain combines TRBV30 with TRBJ1-1, with TRBD1 matching 10 bases. The germline V gene has CDR1 GTSNPN and CDR2 SVGIG (reference sequence). The CDR3 extends over 13 amino acids. With 7 bases clipped from V and 5 bases from J, the junction kept 7 bases outside the gene matches. The CDR3 loop reads CAYLGQGVTEAFF. Here the CDR3 DNA reads TGTGCCTATTTAGGACAGGGGGTGACTGAAGCTTTCTTT.

In this sample, this clone turned up a few times. The J gene is TRBJ2-7, the V gene TRBV28, with D possibly TRBD2 on 6 matching bases. V gave up 8 bases and J gave up 3 bases, with 41 bases separating them. Looked up from germline, CDR1 is MDHEN and CDR2 is SYDVKM. This CDR3 region has 22 residues. This CDR3 is CASGLFQDSRGTRAQGVYEQYF. CDR3 DNA sequence: TGTGCCAGCGGACTGTTCCAGGACTCGCGGGGTACTCGCGCTCAAGGAGTCTACGAGCAGTACTTC.

The chain has TRBV6-6 and TRBJ2-3; 7 bases match TRBD2. This CDR3 has 17 amino acids. The V segment lost 5 bases and the J segment 3 bases; nucleotides outside the gene matches: 14. CDR1 and CDR2 (germline): MNHNY, SVGAGI (reference sequence). The CDR3 here is CASSLPQAGILTDTQYF. The CDR3 DNA is TGTGCCAGCAGTCTACCCCAAGCGGGAATCTTGACAGATACGCAGTATTTT.

The rearrangement uses TRBV24-1 and TRBJ2-5, with D maybe TRBD2 (6 bases). Germline V CDR1 and CDR2: KGHDR, SFDVKD. V shed 5 bases and J shed 5 bases, with 23 bases lying between them. The CDR3 loop spans 17 amino acids. CDR3 residues: CATSAPGARASWETQYF. The CDR3 nucleotides read TGTGCCACCAGTGCTCCGGGAGCCAGAGCCTCTTGGGAGACCCAGTACTTC.

V usage is TRBV29-1 and J usage is TRBJ1-2; a possible D gene is TRBD1 (5 bases). The CDR3 has 12 residues. V lost 5 bases to trimming and J lost 8 bases, with 15 bases between them. CDR1 and CDR2 (germline): SQVTM, ANQGSEA. The CDR3 bases are TGCAGCGTTTCCGGGGAGGGGACCGGCTACACCTTC. It translates to CSVSGEGTGYTF.

The gene calls are TRBV28 and TRBJ1-1; 9 bases line up with TRBD1. The CDR3 runs to 16 residues. With 6 bases clipped from V and 0 bases from J, the junction kept 8 bases outside the gene matches. Germline lookup yields CDR1 MDHEN and CDR2 SYDVKM. As DNA, the CDR3 is TGTGCCAGCAGACCCTCGGGACAGGGCTTGAACACTGAAGCTTTCTTT. Translation: CASRPSGQGLNTEAFF.

The sample holds one count of this clone. The V and J genes are TRBV7-9 and TRBJ1-2; 10 nucleotides match TRBD1. The CDR3 loop spans 13 amino acids. V was pared by 3 bases and J by 7 bases, with 2 bases of the junction left unmatched. CDR1 is SEHNR and CDR2 is FQNEAQ in the germline V gene (reference sequence). In DNA, the CDR3 is TGTGCCAGCAGCTTCGGACAGGGGGGTGGCTACACCTTC. Translated: CASSFGQGGGYTF.

This sequence joins TRBV6-6 and TRBJ2-5, with a weak D call TRBD1 (7 bases). The CDR3 length is 15 residues. V lost 2 bases to trimming and J lost 5 bases, with 15 bases between them. Germline CDR1 is MNHNY and CDR2 is SVGAGI (reference sequence). CDR3 sequence reads: CASSYQAGGQETQYF. The CDR3 DNA sequence: TGTGCCAGCAGTTACCAGGCAGGGGGGCAGGAGACCCAGTACTTC.

The V call is TRBV28, the J call TRBJ1-6; unclear D gene. This CDR3 contains 14 residues. With 2 bases removed from V and 4 bases from J, the gap between germline ends came to 6 bases. CDR1 is MDHEN and CDR2 is SYDVKM in the germline V gene. CDR3 amino acids: CASSLAQYNSPLHF. As DNA, the CDR3 is TGTGCCAGCAGTTTAGCCCAGTATAATTCACCCCTCCACTTT. Complete variable domain (other parts from reference TRBV28 and TRBJ1-6): DVKVTQSSRYLVKRTGEKVFLECVQDMDHENMFWYRQDPGLGLRLIYFSYDVKMKEKGDIPEGYSVSREKKERFSLILESASTNQTSMYLCASSLAQYNSPLHFGNGTRLTVT.

The chain is built from TRBV7-8 and TRBJ2-7; D possibly corresponds to TRBD2 (6 bases). The CDR3 is made up of 15 amino acids. Trimming cost V 5 bases and J 0 bases, with 14 bases left between them. Germline CDR1 and CDR2: SGHVS and FQNEAQ. CDR3 nucleotide sequence: TGTGCCAGCAGCAAGCAGGACTACCGCTCCTACGAGCAGTACTTC. This sequence encodes CASSKQDYRSYEQYF.

This sequence joins TRBV2 and TRBJ2-1, with TRBD1 matching 7 bases. From germline, CDR1 is SNHLY and CDR2 FYNNEI. The V segment lost 10 bases and the J segment 3 bases; nucleotides outside the gene matches: 9. The CDR3 loop spans 14 amino acids. In DNA form, the CDR3 reads TGTGCCACTACCGACAGGGCGATCTACAATGAGCAGTTCTTC. It codes for CATTDRAIYNEQFF.

This chain links TRBV4-3 with TRBJ1-3; D unclear. Trimming removed 0 bases at V and 0 bases at J, with 9 bases between. The CDR3 loop spans 16 amino acids. The germline V gene encodes CDR1 LGHNA and CDR2 YSLEER. The CDR3 is CASSQERAFSGNTIYF. CDR3 DNA sequence: TGCGCCAGCAGCCAAGAGCGGGCGTTCTCTGGAAACACCATATATTTT.

CDR3 coding DNA: TGTGCCAGCAGCTTAGAGGGGCGGGACGGGTGGAGCTCCTACGAGCAGTACTTC. As protein: CASSLEGRDGWSSYEQYF. The chain is built from TRBV7-2 and TRBJ2-7; D is perhaps TRBD2 (6 bases). This CDR3 has 18 residues. Trimming cost V 1 base and J 0 bases, with 19 bases left between them. The V gene's germline CDR1 is SGHTA and CDR2 FQGNSA.

The gene calls are TRBV6-2 or TRBV6-3 and TRBJ2-2, with TRBD1 matching 7 bases. The CDR3 is made up of 16 amino acids. V lost 9 bases, J lost 6 bases, and 16 bases stayed unmatched. Germline V gives CDR1 MNHEY, CDR2 SVGEGT. The DNA of the CDR3 is TGTGCCAGTAATTACCCCGGGACAGTAACGGCCGGGGAGCTGTTTTTT. It translates to CASNYPGTVTAGELFF.

The rearrangement links TRBV30 to TRBJ2-1, with D possibly TRBD2 on 7 matching bases. Germline V gene lookup returns CDR1 GTSNPN and CDR2 SVGIG (reference sequence). CDR3 length: 14 residues. The CDR3 sequence: CIGGGQGFYNEQFF. The CDR3 bases are TGTATTGGGGGGGGTCAGGGGTTTTACAATGAGCAGTTCTTC.

The chain combines TRBV4-2 with TRBJ1-6, with D possibly being TRBD1 (5 bases). The CDR3 is 14 residues long. CDR1 is LGHNA, CDR2 YNFKEQ, per germline. The V and J ends lost 5 bases and 9 bases respectively, with 14 bases between them. In nucleotides, the CDR3 is TGTGCCAGCAGCTTTCAAAGGGGTACTTCACCCCTCCACTTT. Its protein product is CASSFQRGTSPLHF.

The genes are TRBV27 and TRBJ2-2, with 8 bases aligning to TRBD2. V trimming: 1 base; J trimming: 5 bases; junction bases outside the gene matches: 3. The germline V gene encodes CDR1 MNHEY and CDR2 SMNVEV (reference sequence). There are 15 residues in the CDR3. This CDR3 reads CASSLYRGGTGELFF. In nucleotides, the CDR3 is TGTGCCAGCAGTTTATATCGGGGGGGGACCGGGGAGCTGTTTTTT.

The chain couples TRBV6-5 to TRBJ2-1; no firm D call. The CDR3 covers 12 residues. Trimming stripped 7 bases from V and 6 bases from J, with 10 bases between. Germline V CDR1 and CDR2: MNHEY, SVGAGI. CDR3 sequence reads: CASTNNGNEQFF. In DNA form, the CDR3 reads TGTGCCAGCACCAACAATGGCAATGAGCAGTTCTTC.

J is TRBJ2-7 and V is TRBV7-2; perhaps TRBD1 as D (5 bases). The CDR3 is made up of 15 amino acids. CDR1 SGHTA and CDR2 FQGNSA come from the germline V gene. V lost 1 base and J lost 1, with 11 bases in between. CDR3 protein: CASSLVPDRSYEQYF. Here the CDR3 DNA reads TGTGCCAGCAGCTTAGTGCCCGACAGATCCTACGAGCAGTACTTC.